This TCR beta chain was sequenced in a study of molecular identifiers for immune sequencing clone quantification. TCRdb fed the PCR reads into MiXCR, producing one record per CDR3 protein. The table shows 400,000 to 600,000 distinct CDR3 sequences, with about a fifth occurring only once. The sample holds a few counts of this clonotype. The sequenced material came from naive CD8+ T cells from blood, with Jurkat cell RNA spiked in. Documented subset: FACS-sorted CD8+CD4-CCR7+CD45RA+ naive T cells. This clonotype was obtained from a human donor in good health. Some libraries in this study had Jurkat cell RNA spiked in.

CDR3 amino acids: CAWSQGEKLFF. The CDR3 bases are TGTGCCTGGAGCCAAGGGGAAAAACTGTTTTTT. The rearrangement links TRBV30 to TRBJ1-4; unclear D gene. V lost 3 bases and J 8 bases, leaving 7 bases between the germline ends. The CDR3 consists of 11 residues. Germline V CDR1 and CDR2: GTSNPN, SVGIG (reference sequence).